These 23 T cell receptor beta chains were sequenced from one sample in a study of cytomegalovirus exposure and HLA in healthy donors. The PCR was carried out with 60 Vbeta primers and 13 Jbeta primers. Generated by immunoSEQ multiplex PCR, the TCRdb table keeps only in-frame clones and is missing some. The repertoire holds 160,000 or so clones, with 80% to 85% as singletons. Sequenced input: PBMCs. The receptor set was obtained from a man between 18 and 35 years old in good health and CMV-seronegative.

This chain links TRBV7-9 with TRBJ1-1, with no clear D. The CDR3 extends over 13 amino acids. Germline CDR1 SEHNR, CDR2 FQNEAQ (reference sequence). The germline V and J ends were trimmed by 3 bases and 0 bases, with 5 bases remaining between them. CDR3 in amino acids: CASSFDMNTEAFF. In nucleotides, the CDR3 is TGTGCCAGCAGCTTCGACATGAACACTGAAGCTTTCTTT.

DNA of the CDR3: TGTGCCAGCAGTTCTCCGGTAGAGCAGTACTTC. Its protein product is CASSSPVEQYF. This sequence joins TRBV28 and TRBJ2-7; D is unresolved. The germline V gene has CDR1 MDHEN and CDR2 SYDVKM. The germline V and J ends were trimmed by 4 bases and 7 bases, with 8 bases remaining between them. This CDR3 has 11 residues.

The chain recombines TRBV6-5 with TRBJ2-7; perhaps TRBD1 as D (6 bases). Germline CDR1 is MNHEY and CDR2 is SVGAGI. V was cut by 6 bases and J by 3 bases, with 9 bases left in between. This CDR3 spans 12 amino acids. In DNA form, the CDR3 reads TGTGCCAGCAGGCAGGACAGCTACGAGCAGTACTTC. It is translated as CASRQDSYEQYF.

The genes are TRBV5-6 and TRBJ2-7; weak D call: TRBD2 (6 bases). CDR1 SGHDT and CDR2 YYEEEE come from the germline V gene. V was clipped by 7 bases and J by 5 bases, with 16 bases between them. The CDR3 runs 13 residues. The CDR3 coding sequence is TGTGCCAGCGGGACCTGGAGGGTCCACGAGCAGTACTTC. This gives the protein CASGTWRVHEQYF.

The genes are TRBV5-1 and TRBJ1-4, with D tentatively TRBD1 (6 bases). The CDR3 consists of 15 residues. Looked up from germline, CDR1 is SGHRS and CDR2 is YFSETQ. V gave up 4 bases and J gave up 6 bases, with 16 bases separating them. For the CDR3, the DNA is TGCGCCAGCAGCCCAAGACATGAGGGGGATGAAAAACTGTTTTTT. This gives the protein CASSPRHEGDEKLFF.

This clone was seen a few times. The chain combines TRBV2 with TRBJ2-3, with 10 nucleotides matching TRBD1. The germline V gene encodes CDR1 SNHLY and CDR2 FYNNEI. The CDR3 spans 15 residues. The V gene end was trimmed by 6 bases and the J gene end by 5 bases; junction bases not matched to a gene: 8. The CDR3 DNA reads TGTGCCAGCAGCGAGGGGGGACAGGGGTTAGATACGCAGTATTTT. Encoded protein: CASSEGGQGLDTQYF.

This clone was detected only a few times. This chain links TRBV28 with TRBJ2-6; no clear D gene. The CDR3 is 14 residues long. Germline V gene lookup returns CDR1 MDHEN and CDR2 SYDVKM. V lost 7 bases and J 4 bases, leaving 11 bases between the germline ends. The CDR3 spells CASNAMRGANVLTF. CDR3 nucleotide sequence: TGTGCCAGCAATGCAATGAGAGGGGCCAACGTCCTGACTTTC. Full variable domain (rest looked up from reference TRBV28 and TRBJ2-6): DVKVTQSSRYLVKRTGEKVFLECVQDMDHENMFWYRQDPGLGLRLIYFSYDVKMKEKGDIPEGYSVSREKKERFSLILESASTNQTSMYLCASNAMRGANVLTFGAGSRLTVL.

In this sample, this clone turned up a few times. The rearrangement uses TRBV6-1 and TRBJ2-2; 14 nucleotides line up with TRBD2. The junction had 3 bases not matched to a gene; V was cut back by 8 bases and J by 4 bases. The CDR3 is 15 residues long. Germline CDR1 and CDR2: MNHNS and SASEGT. The CDR3 DNA sequence: TGTGCCAGCTCTGGACTAGCGGGAGGCACCGGGGAGCTGTTTTTT. Its protein is CASSGLAGGTGELFF.

This chain uses TRBV7-9 with TRBJ2-1, with D unclear. The germline V and J ends were trimmed by 2 bases and 5 bases, with 16 bases remaining between them. Germline CDR1 is SEHNR and CDR2 is FQNEAQ (reference sequence). The CDR3 contains 16 residues. Written as DNA, the CDR3 is TGTGCCAGCAGCTTATACGTTGTAAGAGCCAACAATGAGCAGTTCTTC. It specifies CASSLYVVRANNEQFF.

The chain joins TRBV11-2 to TRBJ1-6, with unresolved D. The CDR3 contains 14 residues. Between the trimmed V and J ends, which lost 3 bases and 10 bases, there was a span of 13 bases. The V gene's germline CDR1 is SGHAT and CDR2 FQNNGV. Here the CDR3 reads CASSFPGRRSPLHF. The CDR3 region has the DNA TGTGCCAGCAGCTTCCCGGGAAGGAGGTCACCCCTCCACTTT.

With respect to this clone: The junction shows a germline mismatch at one end, possibly a read error. The sample holds other DNA sequences that translate to the same CDR3. The chain joins TRBV6-5 to TRBJ1-2; 9 bases agree with TRBD1. The germline V gene encodes CDR1 MNHEY and CDR2 SVGAGI. The CDR3 is made up of 13 amino acids. CDR3 bases: TGTGCTAGCAGCGCCGGGACAGGGTTTGTTGGAACCTTC. Residues: CASSAGTGFVGTF.

V and J are TRBV28 and TRBJ1-1; TRBD1 agrees at 7 bases. V trimming: 7 bases; J trimming: 7 bases; junction bases outside the gene matches: 9. The length of the CDR3 is 13 residues. Germline V lookup: CDR1 MDHEN, CDR2 SYDVKM. CDR3 coding DNA: TGTGCCAGCATCTGGGGGAGGACAGGTGAAGCTTTCTTT. It codes for CASIWGRTGEAFF.

V gene TRBV5-4 combines with J gene TRBJ2-5; 8 nucleotides match TRBD2. J lost 5 bases, V lost 0 bases, and 15 bases had no gene match. The CDR3 is 18 residues long. The germline V gene has CDR1 SGHNT and CDR2 YYREEE (reference sequence). This CDR3 reads CASSLAGALAAVGETQYF. For the CDR3, the DNA is TGTGCCAGCAGCTTGGCTGGGGCACTAGCGGCGGTAGGGGAGACCCAGTACTTC.

This chain joins TRBV28 and TRBJ2-7, with D perhaps matching TRBD2 (5 bases). With 6 bases removed from V and 4 bases from J, the gap between germline ends came to 16 bases. The CDR3 consists of 14 residues. The germline CDR1 and CDR2 sequences are MDHEN and SYDVKM. The CDR3 sequence is CASRFTPSSYEQYF. In DNA, the CDR3 is TGTGCCAGCAGATTTACCCCTAGCAGTTACGAGCAGTACTTC.

This chain uses TRBV5-1 with TRBJ2-7; weak D call: TRBD2 (5 bases). Trimming took 4 bases from V and 0 from J, leaving 14 bases between them. Germline V gives CDR1 SGHRS, CDR2 YFSETQ. The CDR3 totals 15 residues. In DNA form, the CDR3 reads TGCGCCAGCAGCGTCGGGGATCTCGTCTCCTACGAGCAGTACTTC. Translation gives CASSVGDLVSYEQYF.

This clone was observed a few times. The chain employs TRBV6-5 and TRBJ2-2; D is possibly TRBD2 (6 bases). V dropped 3 bases and J dropped 7 bases, with 15 bases sitting between them. CDR1 and CDR2 (germline): MNHEY, SVGAGI. CDR3 length equals 15 residues. The CDR3 loop reads CASSYGAGRSGELFF. Here the CDR3 DNA reads TGTGCCAGCAGTTATGGGGCAGGGAGGAGCGGGGAGCTGTTTTTT.

The table lists this clone with a count of one. The chain uses TRBV20-1 and TRBJ2-1; TRBD2 agrees at 7 bases. Germline loops: CDR1 DFQATT, CDR2 SNEGSKA (reference sequence). There are 11 residues in the CDR3. V was clipped by 5 bases and J by 12 bases; unmatched bases: 7. The CDR3 DNA sequence: TGCAGTGCTCCCGGTGGCGGGGGGCAGTTCTTC. Amino acids: CSAPGGGGQFF.

V usage is TRBV27 and J usage is TRBJ2-7; D perhaps matches TRBD2 (5 bases). V lost 8 bases and J lost 3, with 14 bases in between. This CDR3 spans 13 amino acids. Germline loops: CDR1 MNHEY, CDR2 SMNVEV (reference sequence). The CDR3 nucleotides are TGTGCCAGCGCAGTAGGGAGCCTCTACGAGCAGTACTTC. It specifies CASAVGSLYEQYF.

J is TRBJ1-5 and V is TRBV2, with 11 bases lining up with TRBD1. V lost 3 bases to trimming and J lost 6 bases; unmatched junction nucleotides: 1. The CDR3 consists of 14 residues. Germline loops: CDR1 SNHLY, CDR2 FYNNEI. The CDR3 loop is CASSDGTGGQPQHF. In nucleotides, the CDR3 is TGTGCCAGCAGTGACGGGACAGGGGGTCAGCCCCAGCATTTT.

V and J are TRBV9 and TRBJ2-2, with 11 bases aligning to TRBD2. The CDR3 is 19 amino acids. Trimming removed 0 bases from V and 0 bases from J; junction bases left unmatched: 7. Germline lookup yields CDR1 SGDLS and CDR2 YYNGEE. The CDR3 here is CASSVATGLAETNTGELFF. CDR3 DNA: TGTGCCAGCAGCGTAGCTACGGGACTAGCGGAAACGAACACCGGGGAGCTGTTTTTT.

The chain joins TRBV27 to TRBJ2-3; D may be TRBD1 (5 bases). Germline V gene sequence: CDR1 MNHEY, CDR2 SMNVEV (reference sequence). The V end was cut by 3 bases, the J end by 2 bases, with 9 bases between. The CDR3 has 14 residues. DNA of the CDR3: TGTGCCAGCAGTTTTGCCAGGGCCACAGATACGCAGTATTTT. As protein: CASSFARATDTQYF.

In this sample, this clone turned up once. The conserved closing phenylalanine or tryptophan is absent in this CDR3, likely reflecting a read error. The chain links TRBV5-1 to TRBJ2-7, with D maybe TRBD2 (5 bases). V was clipped by 0 bases and J by 7 bases, with 14 bases between them. Germline values: CDR1 SGHRS, CDR2 YFSETQ. The CDR3 extends over 14 amino acids. The CDR3 here is CASSLAEGTGEQYL. DNA for the CDR3: TGCGCCAGCAGCTTGGCCGAGGGTACCGGAGAGCAGTACCTC.

The count of this clone is one. The gene calls are TRBV5-1 and TRBJ2-5, with TRBD2 matching 7 bases. CDR1 is SGHRS, CDR2 YFSETQ, per germline. The V gene end was trimmed by 0 bases and the J gene end by 4 bases; junction bases not matched to a gene: 12. This CDR3 has 17 residues. The CDR3 here is CASSLEPGGSFGETQYF. The DNA for the CDR3 is TGCGCCAGCAGCTTGGAACCGGGGGGATCCTTCGGAGAGACCCAGTACTTC.